Listed below are T cell receptor beta chains from one sample, sequenced in a study of regulatory T cells in long-lasting Graves disease. From the multiplex PCR reads, TCRdb called clonotypes with MiXCR, one entry per CDR3 protein. The sample lists fewer than 350,000 distinct CDR3 sequences, over 15% occurring once. The sequencing here drew on peripheral blood mononuclear cells (PBMCs), taken at new diagnosis, from a patient treated with antithyroid drugs. Receptors originate from a female donor with Graves disease. CDR3s include the opening cysteine and the closing phenylalanine or tryptophan. D genes are given only for firm matches. Only some rows state a clone size, as once, few, many or a class for expanded clones.

d_call: TRBD1
j_call: TRBJ2-1
clone_size: many
v_call: TRBV12-3/TRBV12-4
cdr3_nt: TGTGCCAGCAGTCCCAGAGGTGGGACAGGGGACATTGAGCAGTTCTTC
cdr3_aa: CASSPRGGTGDIEQFF

d_call: -
j_call: TRBJ2-2
clone_size: many
v_call: TRBV5-1
cdr3_nt: TGCGCCAGCAGCTTGTTAAGGGCGAACACCGGGGAGCTGTTTTTT
cdr3_aa: CASSLLRANTGELFF

d_call: -
j_call: TRBJ2-1
clone_size: many
v_call: TRBV30
cdr3_nt: TGTGCCTGGAGTGTAAAGACTGAGCAGTTCTTC
cdr3_aa: CAWSVKTEQFF

d_call: -
j_call: TRBJ2-3
clone_size: many
v_call: TRBV5-6
cdr3_nt: TGTGCCAGCAGCTCAGCCTCCAGGGTGTACACAGATACGCAGTATTTT
cdr3_aa: CASSSASRVYTDTQYF

d_call: TRBD1
j_call: TRBJ2-5
clone_size: many
v_call: TRBV11-3
cdr3_nt: TGTGCCAGCAGCATTGAACCGGGACAGGGTGGAGAGACCCAGTACTTC
cdr3_aa: CASSIEPGQGGETQYF

d_call: TRBD2
j_call: TRBJ2-5
clone_size: many
v_call: TRBV5-4
cdr3_nt: TGTGCCAGCACCCAGACTAGCGGGCCCCAAGAGACCCAGTACTTC
cdr3_aa: CASTQTSGPQETQYF

d_call: -
j_call: TRBJ2-6
clone_size: medium-sized
v_call: TRBV27
cdr3_nt: TGTGCCAGCAGTCAATCTAGTTCGGTTTCTGGGGCCAACGTCCTGACTTTC
cdr3_aa: CASSQSSSVSGANVLTF

d_call: -
j_call: TRBJ2-5
clone_size: many
v_call: TRBV27
cdr3_nt: TGTGCCAGCAGTTTTCTGAGAAACGGGACCCAGTACTTC
cdr3_aa: CASSFLRNGTQYF

d_call: TRBD2
j_call: TRBJ2-5
clone_size: many
v_call: TRBV9
cdr3_nt: TGTGCCAGCAGCGTAGGCGGTAGCGGGAGCCGAGAGACCCAGTACTTC
cdr3_aa: CASSVGGSGSRETQYF

d_call: -
j_call: TRBJ2-1
clone_size: -
v_call: TRBV6-6
cdr3_nt: TGCGCCAGCAGTTACTCGTCTCCAGAGGCCTACGAGCAGTTCTTC
cdr3_aa: CASSYSSPEAYEQFF

d_call: TRBD1
j_call: TRBJ2-5
clone_size: many
v_call: TRBV24-1
cdr3_nt: TGTGCCACCAGTGATCCTCAAACAGGGGGCGAGACCCAGTACTTC
cdr3_aa: CATSDPQTGGETQYF

d_call: -
j_call: TRBJ1-1
clone_size: -
v_call: TRBV19
cdr3_nt: TGTGCCAGTAGTATAGAGTGGGCAACGAACACTGAAGCTTTCTTT
cdr3_aa: CASSIEWATNTEAFF

d_call: TRBD2
j_call: TRBJ2-1
clone_size: -
v_call: TRBV7-2
cdr3_nt: TGTGCTAGCAGCGCACACCCTCGGACTAGCGGATACAATGAGCAGTTCTTC
cdr3_aa: CASSAHPRTSGYNEQFF

d_call: -
j_call: TRBJ2-1
clone_size: many
v_call: TRBV28
cdr3_nt: TGTGCCAGCAGTTTGGGCCCTACCAATGAGCAGTTCTTC
cdr3_aa: CASSLGPTNEQFF

d_call: -
j_call: TRBJ2-7
clone_size: -
v_call: TRBV29-1
cdr3_nt: TGCAGCGTCCGGGGGGCATTCTCCTACGAGCAGTACTTC
cdr3_aa: CSVRGAFSYEQYF

d_call: -
j_call: TRBJ2-1
clone_size: many
v_call: TRBV29-1
cdr3_nt: TGCAGCGTTTACTCCCAGTCCTACAATGAGCAGTTCTTC
cdr3_aa: CSVYSQSYNEQFF

d_call: -
j_call: TRBJ2-1
clone_size: many
v_call: TRBV6-2/TRBV6-3
cdr3_nt: TGTGCCAGCATTCGAGACGATGAGCAGTTCTTC
cdr3_aa: CASIRDDEQFF

d_call: -
j_call: TRBJ1-1
clone_size: many
v_call: TRBV7-8
cdr3_nt: TGTGCCAGCAGTTTTGATCTCACTGAAGCTTTCTTT
cdr3_aa: CASSFDLTEAFF